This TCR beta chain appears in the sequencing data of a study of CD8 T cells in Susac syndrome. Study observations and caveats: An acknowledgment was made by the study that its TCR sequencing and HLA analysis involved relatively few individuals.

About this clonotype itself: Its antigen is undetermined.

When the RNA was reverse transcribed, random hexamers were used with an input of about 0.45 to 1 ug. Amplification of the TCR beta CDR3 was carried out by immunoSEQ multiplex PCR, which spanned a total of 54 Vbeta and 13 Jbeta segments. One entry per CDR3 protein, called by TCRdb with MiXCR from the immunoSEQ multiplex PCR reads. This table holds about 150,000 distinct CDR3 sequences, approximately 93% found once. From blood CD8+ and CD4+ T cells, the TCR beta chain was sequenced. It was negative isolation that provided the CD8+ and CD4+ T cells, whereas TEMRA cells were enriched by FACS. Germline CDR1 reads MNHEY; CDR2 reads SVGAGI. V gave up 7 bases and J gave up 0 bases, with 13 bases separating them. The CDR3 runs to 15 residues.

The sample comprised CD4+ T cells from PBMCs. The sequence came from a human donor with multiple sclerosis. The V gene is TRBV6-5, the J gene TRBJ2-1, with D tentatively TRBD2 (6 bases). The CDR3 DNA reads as TGTGCCAGCAATCGGGCGGGAAGCTCCTACAATGAGCAGTTCTTC. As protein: CASNRAGSSYNEQFF.